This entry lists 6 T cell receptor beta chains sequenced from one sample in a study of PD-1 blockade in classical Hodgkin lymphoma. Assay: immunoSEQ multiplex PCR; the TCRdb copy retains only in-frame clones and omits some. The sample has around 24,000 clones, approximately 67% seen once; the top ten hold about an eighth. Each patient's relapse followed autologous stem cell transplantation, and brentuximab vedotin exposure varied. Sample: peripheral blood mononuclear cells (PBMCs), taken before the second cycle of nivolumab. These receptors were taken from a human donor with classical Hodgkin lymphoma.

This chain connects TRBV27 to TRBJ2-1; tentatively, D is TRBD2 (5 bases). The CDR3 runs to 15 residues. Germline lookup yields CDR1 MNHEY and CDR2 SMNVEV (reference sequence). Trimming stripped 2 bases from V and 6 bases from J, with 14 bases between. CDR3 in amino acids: CASSLPSGIGNEQFF. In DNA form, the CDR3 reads TGTGCCAGCAGTTTACCCTCGGGGATCGGCAATGAGCAGTTCTTC.

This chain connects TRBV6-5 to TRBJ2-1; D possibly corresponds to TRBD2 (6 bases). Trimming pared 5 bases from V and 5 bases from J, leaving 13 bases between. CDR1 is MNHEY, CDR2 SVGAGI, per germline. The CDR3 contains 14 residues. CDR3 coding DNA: TGTGCCAGCAGTCGCGGGGCAGGGAACAATGAGCAGTTCTTC. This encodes CASSRGAGNNEQFF.

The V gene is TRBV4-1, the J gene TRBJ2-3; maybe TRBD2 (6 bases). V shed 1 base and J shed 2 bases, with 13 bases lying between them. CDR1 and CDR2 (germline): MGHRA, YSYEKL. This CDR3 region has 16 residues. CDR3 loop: CASSQGRRTNTDTQYF. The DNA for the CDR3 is TGCGCCAGCAGCCAAGGGAGGCGGACTAACACAGATACGCAGTATTTT.

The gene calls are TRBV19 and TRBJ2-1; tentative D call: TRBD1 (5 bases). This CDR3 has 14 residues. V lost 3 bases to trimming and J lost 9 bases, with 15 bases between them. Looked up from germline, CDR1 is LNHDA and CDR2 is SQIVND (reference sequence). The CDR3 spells CASSISQPQGEQFF. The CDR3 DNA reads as TGTGCCAGTAGTATCAGCCAACCTCAGGGTGAGCAGTTCTTC.

The CDR3 bases are TGTGCCAGCAGTTACTCGACAGTGGGAAACACCATATATTTT. Residues: CASSYSTVGNTIYF. The J gene is TRBJ1-3, the V gene TRBV6-5, with a weak D call TRBD1 (5 bases). Germline V lookup: CDR1 MNHEY, CDR2 SVGAGI. Trimming took off 0 bases at V and 4 bases at J, with 7 bases between the two ends. This CDR3 is built from 14 residues.

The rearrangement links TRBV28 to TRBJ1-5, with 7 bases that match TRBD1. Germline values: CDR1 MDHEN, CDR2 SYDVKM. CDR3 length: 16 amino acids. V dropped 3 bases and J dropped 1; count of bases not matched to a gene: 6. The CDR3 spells CASSLWDSRSNQPQHF. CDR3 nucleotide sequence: TGTGCCAGCAGTTTGTGGGACAGCAGGAGCAATCAGCCCCAGCATTTT.